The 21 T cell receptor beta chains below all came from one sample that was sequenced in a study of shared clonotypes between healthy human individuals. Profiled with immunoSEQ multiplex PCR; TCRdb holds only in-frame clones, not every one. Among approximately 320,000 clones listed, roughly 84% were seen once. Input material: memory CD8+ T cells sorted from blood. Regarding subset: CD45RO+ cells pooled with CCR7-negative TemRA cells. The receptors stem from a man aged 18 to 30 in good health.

This chain's CDR3 is CAMKTDTQYF. The CDR3 DNA follows: TGTGCCATGAAGACAGATACGCAGTATTTT. The chain couples TRBV10-3 to TRBJ2-3; D remains unclear. The CDR3 is 10 amino acids. Trimming left V 9 bases short and J 3 bases short, with 4 bases between. Per the germline V gene, CDR1 is ENHRY and CDR2 is SYGVKD.

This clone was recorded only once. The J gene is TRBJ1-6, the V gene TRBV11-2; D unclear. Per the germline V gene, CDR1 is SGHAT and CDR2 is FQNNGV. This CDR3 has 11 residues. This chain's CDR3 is CASSYNSPLHF. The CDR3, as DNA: TGTGCTAGCTCCTATAATTCACCCCTCCACTTT.

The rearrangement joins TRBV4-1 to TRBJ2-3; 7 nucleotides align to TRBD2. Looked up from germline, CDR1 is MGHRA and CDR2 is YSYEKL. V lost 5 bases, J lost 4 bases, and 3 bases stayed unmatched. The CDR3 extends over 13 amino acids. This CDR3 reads CASSGGVADTQYF. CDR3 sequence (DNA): TGCGCCAGCAGCGGGGGGGTAGCAGATACGCAGTATTTT.

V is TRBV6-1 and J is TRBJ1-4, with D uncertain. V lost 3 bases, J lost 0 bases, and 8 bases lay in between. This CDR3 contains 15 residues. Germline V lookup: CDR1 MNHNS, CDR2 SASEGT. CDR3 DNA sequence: TGTGCCAGCAGTGATTACGTTCCAACTAATGAAAAACTGTTTTTT. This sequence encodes CASSDYVPTNEKLFF.

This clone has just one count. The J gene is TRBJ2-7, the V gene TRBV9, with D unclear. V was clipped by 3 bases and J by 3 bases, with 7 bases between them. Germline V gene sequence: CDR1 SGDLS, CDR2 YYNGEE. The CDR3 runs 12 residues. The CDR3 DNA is TGTGCCAGCAGCGATGATGACTACGAGCAGTACTTC. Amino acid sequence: CASSDDDYEQYF.

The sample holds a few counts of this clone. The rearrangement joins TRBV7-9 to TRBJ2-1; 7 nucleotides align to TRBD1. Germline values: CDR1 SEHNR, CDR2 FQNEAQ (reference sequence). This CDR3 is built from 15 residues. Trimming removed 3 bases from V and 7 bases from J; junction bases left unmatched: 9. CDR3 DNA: TGTGCCAGCAGCTTGACAGGGTTAGGATGGAATGAGCAGTTCTTC. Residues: CASSLTGLGWNEQFF.

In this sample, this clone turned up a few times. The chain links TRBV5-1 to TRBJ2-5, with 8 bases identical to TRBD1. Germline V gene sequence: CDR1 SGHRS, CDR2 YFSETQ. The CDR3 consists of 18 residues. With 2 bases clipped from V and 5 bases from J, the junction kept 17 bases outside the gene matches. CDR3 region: CASSFLGAGGKEEETQYF. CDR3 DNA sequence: TGCGCCAGCAGCTTCCTCGGGGCAGGGGGCAAGGAAGAGGAGACCCAGTACTTC.

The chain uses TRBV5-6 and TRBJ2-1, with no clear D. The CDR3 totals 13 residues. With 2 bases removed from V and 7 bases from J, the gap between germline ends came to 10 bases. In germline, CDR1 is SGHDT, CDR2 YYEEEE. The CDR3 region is CASSFETPNEQFF. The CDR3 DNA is TGTGCCAGCAGCTTCGAGACGCCAAATGAGCAGTTCTTC.

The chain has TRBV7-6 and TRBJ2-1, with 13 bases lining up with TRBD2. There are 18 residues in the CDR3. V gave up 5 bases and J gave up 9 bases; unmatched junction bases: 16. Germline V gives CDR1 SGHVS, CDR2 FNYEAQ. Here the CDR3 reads CASSPRNTGLAGESEQFF. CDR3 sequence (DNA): TGTGCCAGCAGCCCACGGAATACCGGACTAGCGGGAGAGAGTGAGCAGTTCTTC.

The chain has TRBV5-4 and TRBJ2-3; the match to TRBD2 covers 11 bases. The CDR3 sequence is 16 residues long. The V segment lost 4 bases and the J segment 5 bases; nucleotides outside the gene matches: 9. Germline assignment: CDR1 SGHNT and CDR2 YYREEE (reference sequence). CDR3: CASSPIAGGPKDTQYF. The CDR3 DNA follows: TGTGCCAGCAGCCCGATAGCGGGAGGGCCTAAAGATACGCAGTATTTT.

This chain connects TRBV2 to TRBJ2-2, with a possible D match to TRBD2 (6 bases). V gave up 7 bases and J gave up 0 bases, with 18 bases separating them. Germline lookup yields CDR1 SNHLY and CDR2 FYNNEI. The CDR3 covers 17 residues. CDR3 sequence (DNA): TGTGCCAGCACGGCCGCGGCGGGGTTCGCGAACACCGGGGAGCTGTTTTTT. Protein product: CASTAAAGFANTGELFF.

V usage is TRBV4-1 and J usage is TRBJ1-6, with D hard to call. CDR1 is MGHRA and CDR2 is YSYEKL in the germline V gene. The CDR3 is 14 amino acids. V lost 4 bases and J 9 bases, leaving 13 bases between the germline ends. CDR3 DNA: TGCGCCAGCAGCCCGATTGGAGAAACTTCACCCCTCCACTTT. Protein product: CASSPIGETSPLHF.

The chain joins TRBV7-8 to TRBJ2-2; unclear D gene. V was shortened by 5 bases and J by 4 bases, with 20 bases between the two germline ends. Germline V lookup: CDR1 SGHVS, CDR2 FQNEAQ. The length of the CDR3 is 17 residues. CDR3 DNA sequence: TGTGCCAGCAGCCCTCCGAGTGTGGTACTATCCACCGGGGAGCTGTTTTTT. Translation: CASSPPSVVLSTGELFF.

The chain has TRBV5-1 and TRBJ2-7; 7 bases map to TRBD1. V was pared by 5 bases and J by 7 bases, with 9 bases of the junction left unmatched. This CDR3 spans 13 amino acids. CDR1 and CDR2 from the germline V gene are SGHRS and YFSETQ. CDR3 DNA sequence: TGCGCCAGCAGGGGACAGAGCCGTGCGGAGCAGTACTTC. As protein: CASRGQSRAEQYF. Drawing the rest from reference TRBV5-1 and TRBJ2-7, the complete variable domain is KAGVTQTPRYLIKTRGQQVTLSCSPISGHRSVSWYQQTPGQGLQFLFEYFSETQRNKGNFPGRFSGRQFSNSRSEMNVSTLELGDSALYLCASRGQSRAEQYFGPGTRLTVT.

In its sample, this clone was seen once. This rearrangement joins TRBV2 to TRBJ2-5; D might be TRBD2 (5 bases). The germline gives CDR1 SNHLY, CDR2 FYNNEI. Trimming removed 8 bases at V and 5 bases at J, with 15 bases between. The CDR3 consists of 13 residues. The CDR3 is CASGPPSSETQYF. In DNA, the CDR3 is TGTGCCAGCGGTCCCCCTAGCTCGGAGACCCAGTACTTC.

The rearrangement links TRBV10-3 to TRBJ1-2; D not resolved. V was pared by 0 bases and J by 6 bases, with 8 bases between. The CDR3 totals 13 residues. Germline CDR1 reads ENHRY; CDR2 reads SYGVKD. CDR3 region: CAISESNPNGYTF. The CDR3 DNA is TGTGCCATCAGTGAGTCGAACCCCAATGGCTACACCTTC.

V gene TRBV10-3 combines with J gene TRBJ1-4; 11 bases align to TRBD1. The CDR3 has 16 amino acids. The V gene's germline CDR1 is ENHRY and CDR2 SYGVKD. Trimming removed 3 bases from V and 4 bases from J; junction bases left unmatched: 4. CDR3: CAISDGQGAVNEKLFF. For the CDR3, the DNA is TGTGCCATCAGTGATGGACAGGGGGCGGTTAATGAAAAACTGTTTTTT.

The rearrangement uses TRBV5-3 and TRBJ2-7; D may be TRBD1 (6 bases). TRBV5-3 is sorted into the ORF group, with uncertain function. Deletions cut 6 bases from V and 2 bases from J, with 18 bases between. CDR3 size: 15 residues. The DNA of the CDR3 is TGTGCCAGAATTGGTGGGGCAGGGGTCCCCTACGAGCAGTACTTC. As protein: CARIGGAGVPYEQYF.

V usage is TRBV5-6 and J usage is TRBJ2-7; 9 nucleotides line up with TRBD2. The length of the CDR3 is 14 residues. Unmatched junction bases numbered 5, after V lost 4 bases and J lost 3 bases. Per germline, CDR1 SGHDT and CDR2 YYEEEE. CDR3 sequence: CASSPGLADYEQYF. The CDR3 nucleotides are TGTGCCAGCAGCCCGGGACTAGCTGACTACGAGCAGTACTTC.

In DNA, the CDR3 is TGTGCCAGCAGCCTTACAGGGGGAGGCACTGAAGCTTTCTTT. Its translation is CASSLTGGGTEAFF. V is TRBV2 and J is TRBJ1-1; 8 positions agree with TRBD1. V shed 6 bases, J shed 4 bases, and the junction held 7 bases outside the gene matches. CDR1 SNHLY and CDR2 FYNNEI come from the germline V gene. This CDR3 spans 14 amino acids.

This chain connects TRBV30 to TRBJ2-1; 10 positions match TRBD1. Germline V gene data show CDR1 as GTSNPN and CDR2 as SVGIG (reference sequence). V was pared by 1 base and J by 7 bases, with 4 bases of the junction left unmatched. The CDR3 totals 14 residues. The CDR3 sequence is CAWSGGQGTNEQFF. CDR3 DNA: TGTGCCTGGAGTGGGGGACAGGGGACGAATGAGCAGTTCTTC. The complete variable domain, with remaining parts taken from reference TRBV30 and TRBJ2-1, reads SQTIHQWPATLVQPVGSPLSLECTVEGTSNPNLYWYRQAAGRGLQLLFYSVGIGQISSEVPQNLSASRPQDRQFILSSKKLLLSDSGFYLCAWSGGQGTNEQFFGPGTRLTVL.